The source of this T cell receptor beta chain is a study of blood T cell repertoires in COVID-19. TCRdb's copy holds only in-frame clones and misses some; the assay was immunoSEQ multiplex PCR. The table includes more than 25,000 clones, 75% to 90% detected once. Trimming removed 6 bases from V and 8 bases from J, with 16 bases in between. The CDR3 spans 14 residues. Germline V lookup: CDR1 MNHEY, CDR2 SVGAGI. This TCR came from a man older than 75 with acute or convalescent COVID-19. Sequenced: peripheral blood. The chain couples TRBV6-5 to TRBJ1-4; D is ambiguous. The CDR3 loop reads CASRRSGVPEKLFF. The DNA of the CDR3 is TGTGCCAGCAGGCGAAGCGGGGTTCCAGAAAAACTGTTTTTT.